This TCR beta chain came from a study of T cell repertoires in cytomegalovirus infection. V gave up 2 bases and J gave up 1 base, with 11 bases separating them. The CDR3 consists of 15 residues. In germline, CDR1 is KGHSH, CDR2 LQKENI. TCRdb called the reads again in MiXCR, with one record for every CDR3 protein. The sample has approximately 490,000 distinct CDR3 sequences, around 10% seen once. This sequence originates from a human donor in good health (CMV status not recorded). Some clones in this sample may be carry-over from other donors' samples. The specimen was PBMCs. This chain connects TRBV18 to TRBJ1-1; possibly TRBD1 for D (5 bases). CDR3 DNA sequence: TGTGCCAGCTCACCAAAAAGGGGTACGAACACTGAAGCTTTCTTT. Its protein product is CASSPKRGTNTEAFF.